This T cell receptor beta chain was sequenced for a study of cytomegalovirus exposure and HLA in healthy donors. Study-wide results and caveats: Cytomegalovirus association was assigned to under 200 TCR beta chains. A few CMV-associated chains were confirmed in vitro to be specific for CMV antigens. The study assumed roughly uniform donor sequencing depth for presence/absence analyses.

60 Vbeta and 13 Jbeta primers were used in PCR. Using immunoSEQ multiplex PCR, the repertoire was profiled, and TCRdb retains in-frame clones only, with some absent. The sample has roughly 120,000 clones; 50% to 65% are singletons. Worth noting for this clone: Antigen specificity is unknown. The junction differs from germline at one of its ends, possibly a read error.

Germline V lookup: CDR1 SGHNT, CDR2 YYREEE (reference sequence). The CDR3 runs 11 residues. The specimen sequenced was PBMCs. V is TRBV5-4 and J is TRBJ1-1, with TRBD1 as a possible D gene (5 bases). The receptor's source is a man aged 35-49 years in good health and CMV-seropositive. CDR3 sequence reads: CASSLGGFKVF. The CDR3 region has the DNA TGTGCCAGCAGCTTGGGGGGCTTCAAGGTTTTT.